This T cell receptor beta chain was observed in a study of blood T cells in healthy people across ages. A second PCR of roughly 7 to 11 cycles used a sample-barcoded 5' primer and a J-beta primer mix. TCRdb re-derived calls from the 5' RACE reads in MiXCR, one entry per CDR3 protein. The sample holds about 1,500,000 distinct CDR3 sequences, 28% seen once. Regarding the study as a whole: Older age coincided with a roughly linear decline in TCR beta diversity per million T cells.

This clonotype was recorded a few times. Its antigen remains unidentified. Caucasian individuals from Russia who were healthy and aged 6 to 90 acted as donors. Each sample yielded at least 6 micrograms of PBMC total RNA. The ends were cut back, 6 bases at V and 11 bases at J, with 22 bases in the middle. The V gene's germline CDR1 is MNHEY and CDR2 SVGEGT. The CDR3 length is 14 residues. The receptor was derived from a woman in her twenties or thirties in good health. The sample was blood. The chain is built from TRBV6-2 or TRBV6-3 and TRBJ1-1, with no clear D. CDR3 amino acids: CASSSLSRMVRAFF. The CDR3 DNA follows: TGTGCCAGCAGCTCCCTTAGCAGAATGGTTCGCGCTTTCTTT.